This passage covers 16 T cell receptor beta chains from one sample sequenced in a study of blood T cells in healthy people across ages. Together with a sample-barcoded 5' primer, a J-beta primer mix was included in a second PCR lasting roughly 6 to 12 cycles. MiXCR was run by TCRdb on the 5' RACE reads, yielding one entry per CDR3 protein. The table lists some 880,000 distinct CDR3 sequences, around 36% of them singletons. The sample was blood. Source of these receptors: a man aged 18 to 29 in good health.

A word on this clonotype: One junction end does not reproduce the germline sequence, and a read error may be involved. This chain connects TRBV7-2 to TRBJ1-2; a possible D gene is TRBD1 (5 bases). The CDR3 covers 13 residues. Germline V lookup: CDR1 SGHTA, CDR2 FQGNSA. CDR3: CAGSLVQGEGYTF. The CDR3 DNA reads as TGTGCCGGCAGCTTAGTGCAGGGAGAAGGCTACACCTTC.

V usage is TRBV7-2 and J usage is TRBJ1-5; TRBD1 matches 8 bases. Per the germline V gene, CDR1 is SGHTA and CDR2 is FQGNSA. V dropped 2 bases and J dropped 6; count of bases not matched to a gene: 9. The CDR3 runs 16 residues. In nucleotides, the CDR3 is TGTGCCAGCAGCTTAAACTCGGGACAGGTCGGTCAGCCCCAGCATTTT. Its translation: CASSLNSGQVGQPQHF.

Turning to this clonotype: Compared with germline, one end of the junction differs, possibly owing to a read error. The CDR3 DNA follows: TGCGCCAGCAGCCAAGAGGTTCCAGGCAGCACTAACTATGGCCACACCTTC. Its translation: CASSQEVPGSTNYGHTF. The chain combines TRBV4-3 with TRBJ1-2; D not certain. The CDR3 is made up of 17 amino acids. From germline, CDR1 is LGHNA and CDR2 YSLEER.

The rearrangement links TRBV7-2 to TRBJ1-2; 8 bases align to TRBD1. The length of the CDR3 is 15 residues. The germline CDR1 and CDR2 sequences are SGHTA and FQGNSA. With 4 bases clipped from V and 4 bases from J, the junction kept 8 bases outside the gene matches. The CDR3 DNA reads TGTGCCAGCAGCTCCGGACAGGGTCTTTCCTATGGCTACACCTTC. Translated: CASSSGQGLSYGYTF.

In its sample, this clonotype was seen a few times. The chain joins TRBV6-1 to TRBJ1-5; D unresolved. The V gene's germline CDR1 is MNHNS and CDR2 SASEGT. V was pared by 6 bases and J by 7 bases, with 13 bases between. The CDR3 runs to 13 residues. The CDR3 loop is CASRVNTEQPQHF. For the CDR3, the DNA is TGTGCCAGCAGAGTAAACACGGAGCAGCCCCAGCATTTT.

This clonotype was counted a few times. This chain uses TRBV20-1 with TRBJ2-5; 7 nucleotides agree with TRBD2. The junction had 10 bases not matched to a gene; V was cut back by 6 bases and J by 0 bases. This CDR3 spans 15 amino acids. Per the germline V gene, CDR1 is DFQATT and CDR2 is SNEGSKA (reference sequence). Here the CDR3 DNA reads TGCAGTGCCATCCCACCCCTAGCGGACCAAGAGACCCAGTACTTC. Amino acid sequence: CSAIPPLADQETQYF.

This clonotype occurred a few times. The chain links TRBV12-3 or TRBV12-4 to TRBJ2-3, with D tentatively TRBD1 or TRBD2 (6 bases each). This CDR3 contains 16 residues. Trimming took off 5 bases at V and 7 bases at J, with 22 bases between the two ends. The CDR3 nucleotides read TGTGCCAGCAGTCTGTCGTCGGGGGCCAAATTCTATACGCAGTATTTT. The encoded protein is CASSLSSGAKFYTQYF.

The DNA of the CDR3 is TGTGCCAGCTCACCACCGGAGACGGAATACTACAATGAGCAGTTCTTC. Protein sequence: CASSPPETEYYNEQFF. V gene TRBV18 combines with J gene TRBJ2-1; D remains ambiguous. The CDR3 contains 16 residues. CDR1 is KGHSH and CDR2 is LQKENI in the germline V gene. Trimming left V 0 bases short and J 3 bases short, with 12 bases between.

V is TRBV12-3 or TRBV12-4 and J is TRBJ1-4, with unresolved D. The CDR3 length is 14 residues. Trimming took 5 bases from V and 6 from J, leaving 13 bases between them. The CDR3 is CASSVGGLYEKLFF. The DNA for the CDR3 is TGTGCCAGCAGTGTGGGAGGGCTTTATGAAAAACTGTTTTTT.

This clonotype showed up just a few times. The chain employs TRBV20-1 and TRBJ2-2; D ambiguous. The germline V and J ends were trimmed by 3 bases and 1 base, with 6 bases remaining between them. The CDR3 contains 13 residues. Germline CDR1 is DFQATT and CDR2 is SNEGSKA (reference sequence). CDR3 DNA sequence: TGCAGTGCTAGCCAAGTGAACACCGGGGAGCTGTTTTTT. It translates to CSASQVNTGELFF.

This chain joins TRBV12-3 or TRBV12-4 and TRBJ2-5; D is perhaps TRBD2 (6 bases). Trimming removed 10 bases from V and 11 bases from J, with 35 bases in between. This CDR3 is built from 17 residues. Written as DNA, the CDR3 is TGTGCCATCCGAAGGGAGAGGGCTCCCGGGGAGGACAATGAGCAGTACTTC. Protein product: CAIRRERAPGEDNEQYF.

CDR3 sequence: CASSSGPVETGYTF. The CDR3 nucleotides are TGTGCCAGCAGCTCCGGGCCGGTCGAGACAGGCTACACCTTC. The J gene is TRBJ1-2, the V gene TRBV28, with unresolved D. CDR3 length equals 14 residues. Germline V gene sequence: CDR1 MDHEN, CDR2 SYDVKM. V dropped 6 bases and J dropped 8 bases, with 19 bases sitting between them.

Only a few counts were recorded for this clonotype. The J gene is TRBJ2-3, the V gene TRBV20-1; D not certain. This CDR3 spans 14 amino acids. CDR1 is DFQATT and CDR2 is SNEGSKA in the germline V gene (reference sequence). Trimming cost V 5 bases and J 2 bases, with 14 bases left between them. CDR3 protein: CSAPMGGSTDTQYF. CDR3 DNA sequence: TGCAGTGCTCCCATGGGTGGCTCCACAGATACGCAGTATTTT.

This chain links TRBV18 with TRBJ2-5, with D unclear. Germline CDR1 reads KGHSH; CDR2 reads LQKENI. V was clipped by 5 bases and J by 1 base, with 14 bases between them. The CDR3 has 15 amino acids. For the CDR3, the DNA is TGTGCCAGCTCAGTCAACACGGGCCCCCAAGAGACCCAGTACTTC. Residues: CASSVNTGPQETQYF.

In its sample, this clonotype was seen a few times. The chain has TRBV12-3 or TRBV12-4 and TRBJ1-1; D ambiguous. The CDR3 contains 14 residues. V was clipped by 5 bases and J by 3 bases, with 13 bases between them. The CDR3 protein is CASSDEMRHTEAFF. The CDR3 region has the DNA TGTGCCAGCAGTGATGAAATGCGGCACACTGAAGCTTTCTTT.

The rearrangement joins TRBV7-9 to TRBJ1-4; D gene uncertain. Germline CDR1 and CDR2: SEHNR and FQNEAQ (reference sequence). The CDR3 totals 15 residues. Trimming took off 1 base at V and 2 bases at J, with 8 bases between the two ends. The CDR3 here is CASSLVLKTNEKLFF. CDR3 DNA sequence: TGTGCCAGCAGCTTAGTCCTGAAGACTAATGAAAAACTGTTTTTT.